This T cell receptor (beta chain) derives from a study of T cell repertoires in cytomegalovirus infection. Study as a whole: Carrying CMV and the relevant HLA type showed in public TCR beta signatures. Study-wide results and limits: CMV-specific HLA-C-restricted TCR beta clonotypes dominated the ex vivo response. There were carriers of CMV plus the relevant HLA, and cumulative public TCR beta family frequency identified them.

For this clonotype: Its antigen is unknown. Given a much more abundant clone one base away, this may be a read error.

Looked up from germline, CDR1 is SEHNR and CDR2 is FQNEAQ (reference sequence). Trimming pared 5 bases from V and 0 bases from J, leaving 15 bases between. The CDR3 is 16 amino acids. TCRdb reprocessed the reads with MiXCR, giving one entry per CDR3 protein. Here the sample spans about 150,000 distinct CDR3 sequences, around 24% being singletons. The material sequenced was PBMCs. This chain links TRBV7-9 with TRBJ2-3, with D perhaps TRBD2 (6 bases). This clonotype was sampled from a human donor in good health (CMV status not recorded). Some clones in this sample may be carry-over from other donors' samples. The CDR3: CASSPAIAVSTDTQYF. The CDR3 coding sequence is TGTGCCAGCAGCCCCGCTATAGCGGTTAGCACAGATACGCAGTATTTT.